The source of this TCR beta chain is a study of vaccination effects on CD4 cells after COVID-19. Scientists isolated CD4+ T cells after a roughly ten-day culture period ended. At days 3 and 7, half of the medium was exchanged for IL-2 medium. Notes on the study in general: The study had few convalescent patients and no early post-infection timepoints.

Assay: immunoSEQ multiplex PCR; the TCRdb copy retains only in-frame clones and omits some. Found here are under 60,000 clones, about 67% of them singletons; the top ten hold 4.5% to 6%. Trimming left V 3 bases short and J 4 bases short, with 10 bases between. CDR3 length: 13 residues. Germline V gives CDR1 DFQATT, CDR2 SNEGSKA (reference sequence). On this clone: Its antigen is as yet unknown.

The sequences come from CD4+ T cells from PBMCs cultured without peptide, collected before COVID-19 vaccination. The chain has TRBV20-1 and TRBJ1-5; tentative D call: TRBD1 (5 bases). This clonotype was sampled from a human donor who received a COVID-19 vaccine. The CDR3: CSASWDSNQPQHF. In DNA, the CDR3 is TGCAGTGCTAGTTGGGACTCAAATCAGCCCCAGCATTTT.